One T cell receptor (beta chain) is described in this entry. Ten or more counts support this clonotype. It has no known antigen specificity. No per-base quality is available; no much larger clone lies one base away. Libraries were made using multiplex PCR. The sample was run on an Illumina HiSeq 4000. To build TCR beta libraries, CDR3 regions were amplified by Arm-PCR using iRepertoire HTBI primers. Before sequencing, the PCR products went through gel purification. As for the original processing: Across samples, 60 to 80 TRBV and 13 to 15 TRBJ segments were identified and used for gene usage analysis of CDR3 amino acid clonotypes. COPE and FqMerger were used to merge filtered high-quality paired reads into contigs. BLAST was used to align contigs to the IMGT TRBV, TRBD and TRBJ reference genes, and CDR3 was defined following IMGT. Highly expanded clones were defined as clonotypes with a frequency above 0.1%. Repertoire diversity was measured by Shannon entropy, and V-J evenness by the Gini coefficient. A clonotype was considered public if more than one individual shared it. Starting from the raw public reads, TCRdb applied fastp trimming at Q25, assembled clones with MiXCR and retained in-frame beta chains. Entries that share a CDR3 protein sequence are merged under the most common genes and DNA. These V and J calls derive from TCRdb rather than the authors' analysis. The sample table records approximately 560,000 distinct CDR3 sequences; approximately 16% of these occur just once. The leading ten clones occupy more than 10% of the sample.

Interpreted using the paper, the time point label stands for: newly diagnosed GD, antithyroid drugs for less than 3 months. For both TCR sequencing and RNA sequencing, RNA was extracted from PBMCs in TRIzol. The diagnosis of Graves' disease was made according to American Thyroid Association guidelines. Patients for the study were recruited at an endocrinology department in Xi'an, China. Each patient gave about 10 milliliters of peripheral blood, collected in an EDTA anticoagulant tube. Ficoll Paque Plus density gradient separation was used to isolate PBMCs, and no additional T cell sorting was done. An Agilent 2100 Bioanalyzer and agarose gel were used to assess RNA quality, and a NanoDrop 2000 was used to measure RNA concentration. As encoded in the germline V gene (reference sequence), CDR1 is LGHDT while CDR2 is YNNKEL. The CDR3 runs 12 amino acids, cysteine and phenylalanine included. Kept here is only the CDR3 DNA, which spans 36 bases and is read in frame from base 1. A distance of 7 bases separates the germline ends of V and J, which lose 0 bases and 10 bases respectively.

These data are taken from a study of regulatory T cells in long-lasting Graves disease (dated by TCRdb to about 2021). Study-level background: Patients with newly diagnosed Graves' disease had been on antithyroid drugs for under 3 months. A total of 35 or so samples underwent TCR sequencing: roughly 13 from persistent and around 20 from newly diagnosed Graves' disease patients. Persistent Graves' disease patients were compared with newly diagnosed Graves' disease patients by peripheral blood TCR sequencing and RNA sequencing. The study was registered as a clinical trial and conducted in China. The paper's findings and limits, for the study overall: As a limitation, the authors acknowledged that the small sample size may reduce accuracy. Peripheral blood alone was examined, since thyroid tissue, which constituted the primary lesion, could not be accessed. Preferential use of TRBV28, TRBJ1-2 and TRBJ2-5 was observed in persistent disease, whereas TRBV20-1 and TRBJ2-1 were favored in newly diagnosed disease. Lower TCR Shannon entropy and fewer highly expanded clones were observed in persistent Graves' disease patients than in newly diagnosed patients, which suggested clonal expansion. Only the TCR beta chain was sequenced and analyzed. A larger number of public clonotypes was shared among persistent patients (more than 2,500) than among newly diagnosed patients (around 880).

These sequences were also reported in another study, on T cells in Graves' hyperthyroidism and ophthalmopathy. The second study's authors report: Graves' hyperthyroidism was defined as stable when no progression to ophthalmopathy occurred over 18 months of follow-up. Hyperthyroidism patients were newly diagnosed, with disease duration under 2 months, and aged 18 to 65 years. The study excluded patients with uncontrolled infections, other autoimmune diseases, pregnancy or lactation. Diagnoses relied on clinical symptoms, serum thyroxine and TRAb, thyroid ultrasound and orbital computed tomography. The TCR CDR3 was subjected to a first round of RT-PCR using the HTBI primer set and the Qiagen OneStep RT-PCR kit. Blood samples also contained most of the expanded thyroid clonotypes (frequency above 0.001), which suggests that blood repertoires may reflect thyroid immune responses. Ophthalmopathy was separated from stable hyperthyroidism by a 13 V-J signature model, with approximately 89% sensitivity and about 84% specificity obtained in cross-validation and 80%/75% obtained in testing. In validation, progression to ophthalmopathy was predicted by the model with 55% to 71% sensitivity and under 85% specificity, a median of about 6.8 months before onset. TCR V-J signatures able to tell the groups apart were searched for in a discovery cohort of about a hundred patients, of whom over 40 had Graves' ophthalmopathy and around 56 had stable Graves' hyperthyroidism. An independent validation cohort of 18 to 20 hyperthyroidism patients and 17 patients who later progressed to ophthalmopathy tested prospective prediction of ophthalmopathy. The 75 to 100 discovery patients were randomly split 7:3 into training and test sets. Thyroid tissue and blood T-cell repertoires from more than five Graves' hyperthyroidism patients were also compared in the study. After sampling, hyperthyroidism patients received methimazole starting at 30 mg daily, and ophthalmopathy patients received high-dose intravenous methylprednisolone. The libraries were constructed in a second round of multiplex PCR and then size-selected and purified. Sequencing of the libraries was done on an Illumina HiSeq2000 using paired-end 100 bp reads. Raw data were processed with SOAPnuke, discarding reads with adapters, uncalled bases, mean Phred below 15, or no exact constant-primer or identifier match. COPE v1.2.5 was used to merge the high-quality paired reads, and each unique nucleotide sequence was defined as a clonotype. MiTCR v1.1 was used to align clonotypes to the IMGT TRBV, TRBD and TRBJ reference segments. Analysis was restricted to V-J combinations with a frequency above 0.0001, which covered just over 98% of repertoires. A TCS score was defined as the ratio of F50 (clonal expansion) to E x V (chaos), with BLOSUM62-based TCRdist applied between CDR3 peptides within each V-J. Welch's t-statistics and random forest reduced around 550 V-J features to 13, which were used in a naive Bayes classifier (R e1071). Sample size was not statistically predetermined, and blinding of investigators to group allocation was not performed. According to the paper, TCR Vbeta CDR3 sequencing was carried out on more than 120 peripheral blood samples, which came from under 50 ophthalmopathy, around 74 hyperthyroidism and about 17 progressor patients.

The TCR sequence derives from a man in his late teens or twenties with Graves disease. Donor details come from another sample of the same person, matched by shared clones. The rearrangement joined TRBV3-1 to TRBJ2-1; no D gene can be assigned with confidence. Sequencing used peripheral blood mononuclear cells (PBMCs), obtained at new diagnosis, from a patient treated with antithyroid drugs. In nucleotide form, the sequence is TGTGCCAGCAGCCAAGAGGTAGACGAGCAGTTCTTC. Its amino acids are CASSQEVDEQFF.